The next 20 T cell receptor beta chains were all read from a single sample in a study of T cells in Graves' hyperthyroidism and ophthalmopathy. The investigators amplified TCR beta CDR3 regions from RNA transcripts. The TCR CDR3 first-round RT-PCR relied on the HTBI primer set. TCRdb re-called the multiplex PCR reads with MiXCR, one entry per CDR3 protein. Altogether more than 500,000 distinct CDR3 sequences are present, more than 45% being singletons, with the ten largest covering 19%. The sample taken for sequencing was peripheral blood or thyroid tissue (not recorded which). The receptors stem from an adult woman with Graves' disease, either hyperthyroidism or ophthalmopathy (not recorded which).

This clonotype was seen repeatedly, ten times or more. V gene TRBV7-2 combines with J gene TRBJ2-5; D may be TRBD2 (5 bases). CDR1 SGHTA and CDR2 FQGNSA come from the germline V gene. The CDR3 is 15 residues long. V gave up 0 bases and J gave up 5 bases, with 13 bases separating them. CDR3 amino acids: CASSLAKWGEETQYF. As DNA, the CDR3 is TGTGCCAGCAGCTTAGCGAAGTGGGGAGAGGAGACCCAGTACTTC.

This rearrangement joins TRBV12-3 or TRBV12-4 to TRBJ1-5; 7 bases fit TRBD1. After removal of 6 bases from V and 11 bases from J, the junction contained 13 bases not matched to a gene. The CDR3 is made up of 14 amino acids. CDR3 in amino acids: CASSPTGMRETQHF. The DNA of the CDR3 is TGTGCCAGCAGCCCGACAGGGATGCGAGAGACCCAGCATTTT.

Written as DNA, the CDR3 is TGTGCCAGCAGCAAGCAGAGGGGGCTCTATAATTCACCCCTCCACTTT. This sequence encodes CASSKQRGLYNSPLHF. The chain uses TRBV7-9 and TRBJ1-6, with 7 bases fitting TRBD1. V lost 5 bases, J lost 3 bases, and 7 bases stayed unmatched. There are 16 residues in the CDR3. Germline CDR1 and CDR2: SEHNR and FQNEAQ (reference sequence).

The gene calls are TRBV29-1 and TRBJ1-3; a weak D match, TRBD1 (5 bases). V was cut by 6 bases and J by 7 bases, with 13 bases left in between. Germline assignment: CDR1 SQVTM and CDR2 ANQGSEA. The CDR3 loop spans 12 amino acids. This CDR3 reads CSVRDGGNTIYF. The DNA of the CDR3 is TGCAGCGTCCGGGACGGTGGCAACACCATATATTTT. The whole variable domain, filled in from reference TRBV29-1 and TRBJ1-3, reads SAVISQKPSRDICQRGTSLTIQCQVDSQVTMMFWYRQQPGQSLTLIATANQGSEATYESGFVIDKFPISRPNLTFSTLTVSNMSPEDSSIYLCSVRDGGNTIYFGEGSWLTVV.

This clonotype was detected a few times. The V and J genes are TRBV7-9 and TRBJ2-5, with a possible D match to TRBD2 (5 bases). Germline V gene data show CDR1 as SEHNR and CDR2 as FQNEAQ (reference sequence). This CDR3 is built from 14 residues. V gave up 4 bases and J gave up 4 bases, with 13 bases separating them. The CDR3 reads CASSSLASRETQYF. The CDR3 bases are TGTGCCAGCAGCTCGCTAGCTTCCCGAGAGACCCAGTACTTC.

The rearrangement uses TRBV29-1 and TRBJ2-2; no reliable D call. Germline V gene data show CDR1 as SQVTM and CDR2 as ANQGSEA. V was pared by 6 bases and J by 1 base, with 6 bases between. The CDR3 runs to 12 residues. This CDR3 is CSVQENTGELFF. The CDR3 coding sequence is TGCAGCGTCCAGGAGAACACCGGGGAGCTGTTTTTT.

The V and J genes are TRBV20-1 and TRBJ2-5; 8 positions agree with TRBD2. Germline loops: CDR1 DFQATT, CDR2 SNEGSKA (reference sequence). Losses at the gene ends were 6 bases for V and 0 bases for J; bases not matched to a gene: 6. There are 14 residues in the CDR3. The CDR3 is CSAGLAGHQETQYF. The CDR3 coding sequence is TGCAGTGCGGGGTTAGCGGGGCACCAAGAGACCCAGTACTTC.

This sequence joins TRBV19 and TRBJ1-2; 9 positions match TRBD1. CDR1 LNHDA and CDR2 SQIVND come from the germline V gene (reference sequence). Unmatched junction bases numbered 9, after V lost 11 bases and J lost 5 bases. The CDR3 contains 13 residues. As DNA, the CDR3 is TGTGCCGCTCGAGGACAGGGGCTTTATGGCTACACCTTC. Amino acids: CAARGQGLYGYTF.

This clonotype showed up many times. V is TRBV12-3 or TRBV12-4 and J is TRBJ2-2, with 8 nucleotides matching TRBD2. The CDR3 is made up of 15 amino acids. With 6 bases clipped from V and 7 bases from J, the junction kept 10 bases outside the gene matches. CDR3 sequence reads: CASSPSGSAIGELFF. CDR3 in DNA: TGTGCCAGCAGCCCGAGCGGGAGTGCGATCGGGGAGCTGTTTTTT.

With respect to this clonotype: Possible read error: a much larger clone is one base away. The chain carries TRBV6-5 and TRBJ1-5; D may be TRBD1 (6 bases). Germline CDR1 MNHEY, CDR2 SVGAGI. This CDR3 comprises 15 residues. DNA of the CDR3: TGTGCCTGCAGTTCGGGACACGGATCAAATCAGCCCCAGCATTTT. This encodes CACSSGHGSNQPQHF.

This clonotype was counted many times. The chain carries TRBV2 and TRBJ2-2; 7 bases match TRBD1. The J segment lost 2 bases and the V segment lost 6 bases, leaving 6 bases of the junction unmatched. CDR1 is SNHLY, CDR2 FYNNEI, per germline. The CDR3 length is 15 residues. The CDR3 loop reads CASRTTGRNTGELFF. CDR3 nucleotide sequence: TGTGCCAGCAGAACGACAGGGCGTAACACCGGGGAGCTGTTTTTT.

This chain links TRBV7-9 with TRBJ1-1, with unresolved D. Germline V CDR1 and CDR2: SEHNR, FQNEAQ (reference sequence). V lost 4 bases and J lost 11, with 17 bases in between. CDR3 length: 13 residues. CDR3 amino acids: CASSSVFGHYAFF. The CDR3 DNA reads as TGTGCCAGCAGCTCTGTTTTTGGGCATTATGCTTTCTTT. Full variable domain (remainder filled in from reference TRBV7-9 and TRBJ1-1): DTGVSQNPRHKITKRGQNVTFRCDPISEHNRLYWYRQTLGQGPEFLTYFQNEAQLEKSRLLSDRFSAERPKGSFSTLEIQRTEQGDSAMYLCASSSVFGHYAFFGQGTRLTVV.

The gene calls are TRBV6-5 and TRBJ1-4; tentatively, D is TRBD1 (6 bases). The CDR3 runs 13 residues. CDR1 is MNHEY and CDR2 is SVGAGI in the germline V gene. V lost 5 bases, J lost 10 bases, and 14 bases lay in between. CDR3 DNA: TGTGCCAGCAGTGACGAACAGGGAGGAAAACTGTTTTTT. This translates into CASSDEQGGKLFF.

The V call is TRBV9, the J call TRBJ1-1; 7 positions agree with TRBD1. Losses at the gene ends were 3 bases for V and 1 base for J; bases not matched to a gene: 9. Germline V lookup: CDR1 SGDLS, CDR2 YYNGEE. The CDR3 has 16 amino acids. As DNA, the CDR3 is TGTGCCAGCAGCGCAGGCCGGGACAGACCGAACACTGAAGCTTTCTTT. Its translation is CASSAGRDRPNTEAFF. Drawing the rest from reference TRBV9 and TRBJ1-1, the complete variable domain is DSGVTQTPKHLITATGQRVTLRCSPRSGDLSVYWYQQSLDQGLQFLIQYYNGEERAKGNILERFSAQQFPDLHSELNLSSLELGDSALYFCASSAGRDRPNTEAFFGQGTRLTVV.

This clonotype was recorded many times. The V call is TRBV5-1, the J call TRBJ1-4; D is undetermined. Germline loops: CDR1 SGHRS, CDR2 YFSETQ. Trimming pared 4 bases from V and 4 bases from J, leaving 8 bases between. The CDR3 runs to 13 residues. The CDR3 DNA follows: TGCGCCAGCAGCCGCGGGCTTAATGAAAAACTGTTTTTT. It codes for CASSRGLNEKLFF.

The genes are TRBV12-3 or TRBV12-4 and TRBJ1-2; D unresolved. The CDR3 spans 13 residues. The ends were cut back, 3 bases at V and 6 bases at J, with 11 bases in the middle. CDR3 in DNA: TGTGCCAGCAGTTTCGGTCTTTACAATGGCTACACCTTC. This encodes CASSFGLYNGYTF.

This clonotype was observed many times. This chain connects TRBV6-5 to TRBJ2-2; D is undetermined. The germline V and J ends were trimmed by 6 bases and 5 bases, with 13 bases remaining between them. The V gene's germline CDR1 is MNHEY and CDR2 SVGAGI. The CDR3 spans 14 residues. CDR3 amino acids: CASRRTRNTGELFF. Here the CDR3 DNA reads TGTGCCAGCAGGAGGACGCGGAATACCGGGGAGCTGTTTTTT.

This clonotype was seen repeatedly, ten times or more. The chain couples TRBV15 to TRBJ1-4; D call uncertain. Germline CDR1 is LNHNV and CDR2 is YYDKDF (reference sequence). The CDR3 runs to 14 residues. V lost 1 base and J lost 6, with 9 bases in between. The CDR3 DNA reads TGTGCCACCAGCAGAGGGGTGCAGTATGAAAAACTGTTTTTT. As protein: CATSRGVQYEKLFF.

The gene calls are TRBV19 and TRBJ2-7; no definite D call. Germline V lookup: CDR1 LNHDA, CDR2 SQIVND (reference sequence). Trimming shortened V by 10 bases and J by 2 bases, and 21 bases separated the two germline ends. The CDR3 extends over 15 amino acids. The CDR3 DNA reads as TGTGCCACCTCTACTTATCTGGGCCCCGCCTACGAGCAGTACTTC. Its translation: CATSTYLGPAYEQYF.

The chain recombines TRBV7-2 with TRBJ2-7, with TRBD1 matching 8 bases. Germline V gene lookup returns CDR1 SGHTA and CDR2 FQGNSA. V was pared by 8 bases and J by 1 base, with 10 bases of the junction left unmatched. The CDR3 runs 15 residues. The CDR3 spells CASSQTGARSYEQYF. The CDR3 nucleotides read TGTGCCAGCTCACAGACAGGGGCAAGGTCCTACGAGCAGTACTTC. The complete variable domain, with remaining parts taken from reference TRBV7-2 and TRBJ2-7, reads GAGVSQSPSNKVTEKGKDVELRCDPISGHTALYWYRQSLGQGLEFLIYFQGNSAPDKSGLPSDRFSAERTGGSVSTLTIQRTQQEDSAVYLCASSQTGARSYEQYFGPGTRLTVT.